What follows describes a single T cell receptor beta chain. Its antigen is not known. The data stem from a study of cytomegalovirus exposure and HLA in healthy donors. At the level of the study: Of the donors genotyped, some 400 in all, about 82% fell in the Caucasian-associated ancestry cluster. Notes on the study in general: 87-base-pair reads could not separate some V segments, including TRBV6-2 and TRBV6-3. Common viral pathogens (according to a later analysis) appeared linked to several of the most significant clusters.

Trimming cost V 7 bases and J 2 bases; bases outside gene matches: 5. CDR1 and CDR2 (germline): SGHRS, YFSETQ. The CDR3 spans 13 residues. A multiplex PCR was run with 60 Vbeta primers and 13 Jbeta primers. The data were produced by immunoSEQ multiplex PCR, yet TCRdb's version contains in-frame clones alone and is incomplete. The table shows 55,000 to 75,000 clones, with around 70% occurring only once. The genes are TRBV5-1 and TRBJ1-1, with 7 bases that match TRBD1. The sample was PBMCs. The source of this sequence is a human donor in good health. This CDR3 is CASGGQRNTEAFF. CDR3 coding DNA: TGCGCCAGCGGGGGACAGCGAAACACTGAAGCTTTCTTT.